This T cell receptor beta chain stems from a study of T cell repertoires in cytomegalovirus infection. Study in general: CMV infection together with matching HLA type was indicated by public TCR beta signatures.

The CDR3 runs 12 residues. The V gene lost 7 bases and the J gene lost 2 bases, with 10 bases spanning the gap. Germline CDR1 is SGHDT and CDR2 is YYEEEE. TCRdb reanalysed the reads using MiXCR and keeps one entry per CDR3 protein. Altogether about 190,000 distinct CDR3 sequences are present, approximately 28% being singletons, with the ten largest covering 31%. Study observations and caveats: The response measured ex vivo was dominated by TCR beta clonotypes (HLA-C-restricted and CMV-specific).

Comment on this clonotype: Antigen specificity is unknown.

The clonotype comes from a human donor in good health (CMV status not recorded). Some clones in this sample may be carry-over from other donors' samples. This chain joins TRBV5-6 and TRBJ2-7; tentative D call: TRBD1 (6 bases). The source material was PBMCs. CDR3 amino acids: CASGTRTYEQYF. The CDR3, as DNA: TGTGCCAGCGGGACACGGACCTACGAGCAGTACTTC. Using reference TRBV5-6 and TRBJ2-7 for the parts outside the CDR3, the full variable domain is DAGVTQSPTHLIKTRGQQVTLRCSPKSGHDTVSWYQQALGQGPQFIFQYYEEEERQRGNFPDRFSGHQFPNYSSELNVNALLLGDSALYLCASGTRTYEQYFGPGTRLTVT.